The text below deals with one T cell receptor (beta chain). Its target is unknown. Per the germline V gene, CDR1 is MNHEY and CDR2 is SVGAGI. The CDR3 sequence is 14 residues long. V shed 5 bases, J shed 2 bases, and the junction held 2 bases outside the gene matches. This sample is drawn from a study of T cell responses to AZD1222 COVID-19 vaccine. Some clones are missing from TCRdb's copy, which holds only in-frame ones; the method was immunoSEQ multiplex PCR. The sample includes approximately 120,000 clones, about 86% of them seen just once. Findings and caveats of the study: Vaccine-associated CD4 TCRs spanned spike, dominant at 160-218 and 743-854. Clonal diversity was possibly underestimated; the donors were predominantly white British and more often female.

The clonotype comes from an adult in good health. This specimen consisted of peripheral blood, obtained on day 0 of AZD1222 vaccination. The chain uses TRBV6-5 and TRBJ1-3; TRBD1 aligns across 8 bases. CDR3 in amino acids: CASSLQGAGNTIYF. As DNA, the CDR3 is TGTGCCAGCAGTCTACAGGGGGCTGGAAACACCATATATTTT.